The T cell receptor beta chain under discussion was sequenced for a study of PD-L1 blockade in urothelial cancer. This clone came up a few times. Profiling relied on immunoSEQ multiplex PCR, and the TCRdb table lists in-frame clones only, not all of them. The sample has under 120,000 clones, over 75% seen once. The CDR3 has 14 residues. Unmatched junction bases numbered 5, after V lost 6 bases and J lost 4 bases. From germline, CDR1 is SEHNR and CDR2 FQNEAQ (reference sequence). This receptor was taken from a man aged 45-60 years with urothelial cancer. Sample: PBMCs, taken around atezolizumab (anti-PD-L1) treatment. The gene calls are TRBV7-9 and TRBJ2-2; 7 bases map to TRBD2. This CDR3 reads CASSPSGGTGELFF. The CDR3 DNA reads as TGTGCCAGCAGTCCCTCGGGGGGCACCGGGGAGCTGTTTTTT.